The 12 T cell receptor beta chains in this list originate from one sample, sequenced in a study of STAT5B mutations in CD4+ large granular lymphocyte leukemia. Sequencing used immunoSEQ multiplex PCR; TCRdb keeps in-frame clones, though not all of them. The sample has around 26,000 clones, just under 75% seen once. Sequenced material: CD4+ T cells from blood buffy coats. These receptors all come from a human donor in good health.

The chain is built from TRBV5-4 and TRBJ1-2, with D possibly being TRBD1 (6 bases). The germline gives CDR1 SGHNT, CDR2 YYREEE (reference sequence). V shed 1 base and J shed 4 bases, with 14 bases lying between them. CDR3 length equals 15 residues. In DNA, the CDR3 is TGTGCCAGCAGCTTGAGGGGGGGCCCCTTCTATGGCTACACCTTC. This translates into CASSLRGGPFYGYTF.

This clone was seen a few times. The chain has TRBV18 and TRBJ2-6; the D is unclear. V was trimmed by 3 bases and J by 0 bases, leaving 6 bases between them. CDR3 size: 15 residues. The germline CDR1 and CDR2 sequences are KGHSH and LQKENI. CDR3 coding DNA: TGTGCCAGCTCACCGATTACCTCTGGGGCCAACGTCCTGACTTTC. This sequence encodes CASSPITSGANVLTF.

The V call is TRBV11-2, the J call TRBJ2-7; D perhaps matches TRBD1 (5 bases). Trimming cost V 4 bases and J 3 bases, with 13 bases left between them. CDR1 is SGHAT and CDR2 is FQNNGV in the germline V gene. This CDR3 has 14 residues. The CDR3 here is CASSWQDSLYEQYF. The DNA of the CDR3 is TGTGCCAGCAGCTGGCAAGACAGTCTCTACGAGCAGTACTTC.

The rearrangement uses TRBV6-6 and TRBJ2-7; 12 nucleotides match TRBD2. The V gene's germline CDR1 is MNHNY and CDR2 SVGAGI (reference sequence). The CDR3 covers 15 residues. Trimming cost V 6 bases and J 5 bases; bases outside gene matches: 8. The CDR3: CASRSTSGSQDEQYF. The CDR3 coding sequence is TGTGCCAGCAGGTCGACTAGCGGGAGTCAGGACGAGCAGTACTTC.

CDR3 amino acids: CASSFHVSNTGELFF. In DNA, the CDR3 is TGTGCCAGCAGCTTTCACGTTTCGAACACCGGGGAGCTGTTTTTT. The chain joins TRBV7-9 to TRBJ2-2; D is unresolved. Trimming took 3 bases from V and 0 from J, leaving 8 bases between them. From germline, CDR1 is SEHNR and CDR2 FQNEAQ (reference sequence). The CDR3 length is 15 residues. The variable domain in full, with the rest retrieved from reference TRBV7-9 and TRBJ2-2, is DTGVSQNPRHKITKRGQNVTFRCDPISEHNRLYWYRQTLGQGPEFLTYFQNEAQLEKSRLLSDRFSAERPKGSFSTLEIQRTEQGDSAMYLCASSFHVSNTGELFFGEGSRLTVL.

The V and J genes are TRBV11-2 and TRBJ2-2; 15 bases match TRBD2. Trimming at V came to 4 bases and at J to 4 bases, leaving 7 bases not matched to a gene. The CDR3 has 18 residues. Germline V lookup: CDR1 SGHAT, CDR2 FQNNGV. CDR3 loop: CASSWGLAGGPGTGELFF. The CDR3, as DNA: TGTGCCAGCAGCTGGGGACTAGCGGGAGGCCCGGGCACCGGGGAGCTGTTTTTT.

This clone appeared a few times. This rearrangement joins TRBV5-1 to TRBJ2-1; TRBD2 matches 10 bases. Losses at the gene ends were 3 bases for V and 5 bases for J; bases not matched to a gene: 5. The CDR3 runs 15 residues. Germline V gives CDR1 SGHRS, CDR2 YFSETQ. The CDR3 DNA follows: TGCGCCAGCAGCTCCCCTAGCGGGGGTGACAATGAGCAGTTCTTC. It is translated as CASSSPSGGDNEQFF. The entire variable domain, with the rest obtained from reference TRBV5-1 and TRBJ2-1, is as follows: KAGVTQTPRYLIKTRGQQVTLSCSPISGHRSVSWYQQTPGQGLQFLFEYFSETQRNKGNFPGRFSGRQFSNSRSEMNVSTLELGDSALYLCASSSPSGGDNEQFFGPGTRLTVL.

This clone was seen just once. The chain has TRBV11-2 and TRBJ1-4; D remains unclear. V was clipped by 1 base and J by 3 bases, with 15 bases between them. The CDR3 is made up of 17 amino acids. Germline V gene lookup returns CDR1 SGHAT and CDR2 FQNNGV. CDR3 bases: TGTGCCAGCAGCTTAGGTCCCCTCGGGCGGGCTAATGAAAAACTGTTTTTT. Its protein is CASSLGPLGRANEKLFF.

The rearrangement uses TRBV7-2 and TRBJ2-4, with 8 bases lining up with TRBD2. CDR3 length: 17 residues. The germline V gene encodes CDR1 SGHTA and CDR2 FQGNSA. The V and J ends lost 0 bases and 4 bases, in that order; junction bases with no gene match: 8. The chain's CDR3 is CASSLASVRGGKNIQYF. CDR3 sequence (DNA): TGTGCCAGCAGCTTAGCTTCAGTACGGGGGGGGAAAAACATTCAGTACTTC.

The chain is built from TRBV5-1 and TRBJ2-1; tentative D call: TRBD1 (5 bases). The CDR3 sequence is 12 residues long. Germline assignment: CDR1 SGHRS and CDR2 YFSETQ. Trimming shortened V by 3 bases and J by 4 bases, and 5 bases separated the two germline ends. The CDR3 is CASSWTYNEQFF. In DNA form, the CDR3 reads TGCGCCAGCAGCTGGACATACAATGAGCAGTTCTTC.

This chain joins TRBV5-4 and TRBJ2-5; TRBD2 agrees at 8 bases. The CDR3 runs 20 residues. V lost 0 bases, J lost 3 bases, and 19 bases stayed unmatched. Germline CDR1 is SGHNT and CDR2 is YYREEE (reference sequence). CDR3 nucleotides: TGTGCCAGCAGCTTGGCCGGGACTAGATCTCACCTGATCGAGAAAGAGACCCAGTACTTC. It yields the protein CASSLAGTRSHLIEKETQYF.

The gene calls are TRBV10-3 and TRBJ1-2; no firm D call. Germline V CDR1 and CDR2: ENHRY, SYGVKD. This CDR3 contains 14 residues. Trimming cost V 0 bases and J 8 bases, with 13 bases left between them. In DNA form, the CDR3 reads TGTGCCATCAGTGAGTCTGCGGTTCTGAGGGGCTACACCTTC. As protein: CAISESAVLRGYTF.